This T cell receptor beta chain was recorded in a study of T cell repertoires in cytomegalovirus infection (dated by TCRdb to about 2019). Regarding the research as a whole: Recently identified HLA-C-restricted CMV epitopes, whose presentation resists viral immunomodulation, were targeted by peptide stimulations together with well-studied HLA-B-restricted epitopes. Because public TCR beta signatures pointed to carriage of CMV infection together with the matching HLA type, the HLA type of each donor mattered for the analysis.

Sequencing instrument: Illumina HiSeq 1500. The raw public reads went through TCRdb reprocessing: fastp at Q25, MiXCR clone calling, in-frame beta chains kept. Entries that share a CDR3 protein sequence are merged under the most common genes and DNA. The sample records roughly 220,000 distinct CDR3 sequences, 30% to 45% of which are singletons. 55% to 70% of the sample goes to the ten largest clones. Overall study outcomes, separate from this receptor: Cumulative frequency of public TCR beta family members discriminated carriers of CMV infection plus the relevant HLA type in this cohort and an independent approximately 350-donor cohort. The ex vivo response was dominated by HLA-C-restricted CMV-specific TCR beta clonotypes, and the single most frequent clonotype in two of eight donors was supplied by these HLA-C-restricted clonotypes.

A remark on this clonotype: The antigen this receptor binds is unknown. No quality values exist for individual bases; no much larger clone is one base distant.

The CDR3, from cysteine to phenylalanine, totals 15 residues. The read is trimmed to its CDR3 DNA, 45 bases read in frame from base 1. In the germline V gene, CDR1 corresponds to SGHVS and CDR2 to FNYEAQ. Here V drops 1 base and J drops 5 bases, and the junction holds 8 bases not matched to any gene. The treatment or condition label, read with the paper, signifies: in vitro stimulation with specific CMV peptide epitopes to enrich CMV-specific T cells. Here the chain combines TRBV7-6 and TRBJ2-7, with 7 bases matching TRBD1. The sequencing used CD8+ T cells from cultured PBMCs, collected from culture after CMV antigen stimulation. This receptor was identified in a human donor in good health (CMV status not recorded). Some clones in this sample may be carry-over from other donors' samples. The CDR3 loop reads CASSLGQGEGHEQYF. In nucleotides, the sequence is TGTGCCAGCAGCTTAGGACAGGGTGAGGGCCACGAGCAGTACTTC.